The rows below give T cell receptor beta chains drawn from one sample of a study of blood T cell repertoires in COVID-19. Produced via immunoSEQ multiplex PCR; TCRdb's table is partial and in-frame only. Here the sample spans 180,000 or so clones, roughly 85% being singletons. Sequenced input: peripheral blood. Source of these receptors: a man between 60 and 70 years old with acute or convalescent COVID-19. CDR3s include the opening cysteine and the closing phenylalanine or tryptophan.

j_call,v_call,cdr3_aa
TRBJ1-2,TRBV10-3,CATAGGGGGYTF
TRBJ1-2,TRBV6-5,CASSLGGSNYGYTF
TRBJ2-3,TRBV27,CASSLSSAGGRTYF
TRBJ2-4,TRBV9,CASSLRGAGDIQYF
TRBJ2-1,TRBV4-1,CASSPVGRASNEQFF
TRBJ1-1,TRBV28,CASMDDRGLSTEAFF
TRBJ1-1,TRBV5-4,CASSLATGGTEAFF
TRBJ1-2,TRBV6-6,CASSPDSFGYTF
TRBJ1-1,TRBV7-9,CASSSNTGNTEAFF
TRBJ1-1,TRBV30,CAWSDRPSTIF
TRBJ2-7,TRBV9,CASSVDWASYEQYF
TRBJ2-3,TRBV7-9,CASTLIGGPRGAEILDTQYF
TRBJ2-7,TRBV5-1,CASSVGTGRSYEQYF
TRBJ2-1,TRBV28,CASSPPAIAGNEQFF
TRBJ2-1,TRBV7-2,CASNRPSYNEQFF
TRBJ2-7,TRBV7-3,CASSLDRGSRYEQYF